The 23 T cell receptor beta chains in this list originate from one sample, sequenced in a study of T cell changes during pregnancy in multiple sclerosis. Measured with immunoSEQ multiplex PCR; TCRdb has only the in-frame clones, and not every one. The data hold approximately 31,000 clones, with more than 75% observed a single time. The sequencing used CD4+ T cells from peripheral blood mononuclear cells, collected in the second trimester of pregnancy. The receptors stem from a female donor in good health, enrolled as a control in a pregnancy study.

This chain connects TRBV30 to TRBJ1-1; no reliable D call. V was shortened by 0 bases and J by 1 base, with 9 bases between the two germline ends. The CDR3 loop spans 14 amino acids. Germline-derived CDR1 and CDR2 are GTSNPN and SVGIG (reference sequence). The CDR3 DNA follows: TGTGCCTGGAGTGTACTTACGGGGAACACTGAAGCTTTCTTT. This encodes CAWSVLTGNTEAFF.

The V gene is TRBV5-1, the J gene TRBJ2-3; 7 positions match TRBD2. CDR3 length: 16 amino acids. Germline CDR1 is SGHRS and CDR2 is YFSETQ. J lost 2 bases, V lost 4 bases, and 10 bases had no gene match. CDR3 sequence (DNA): TGCGCCAGCAGCCCCCAAGGCGGACTAGACACAGATACGCAGTATTTT. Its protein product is CASSPQGGLDTDTQYF.

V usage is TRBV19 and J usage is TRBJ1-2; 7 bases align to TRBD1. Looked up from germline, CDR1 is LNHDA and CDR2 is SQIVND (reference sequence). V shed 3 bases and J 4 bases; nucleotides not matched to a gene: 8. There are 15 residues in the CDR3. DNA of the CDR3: TGTGCCAGTAGTATCCAGACAGGGAGTGCCTATGGCTACACCTTC. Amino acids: CASSIQTGSAYGYTF.

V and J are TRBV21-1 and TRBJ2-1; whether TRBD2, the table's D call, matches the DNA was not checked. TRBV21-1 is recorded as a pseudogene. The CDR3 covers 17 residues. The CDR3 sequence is CASSLAWRLEAYNEQFF. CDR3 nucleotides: TGTGCCAGCTCCTTAGCTTGGAGACTAGAAGCCTACAATGAGCAGTTCTTC.

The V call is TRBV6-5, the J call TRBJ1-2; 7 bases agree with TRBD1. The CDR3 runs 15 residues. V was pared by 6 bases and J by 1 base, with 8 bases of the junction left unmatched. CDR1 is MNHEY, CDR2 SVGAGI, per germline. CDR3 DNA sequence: TGTGCCAGCAGGGAGACAGGGATTTATAACTATGGCTACACCTTC. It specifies CASRETGIYNYGYTF.

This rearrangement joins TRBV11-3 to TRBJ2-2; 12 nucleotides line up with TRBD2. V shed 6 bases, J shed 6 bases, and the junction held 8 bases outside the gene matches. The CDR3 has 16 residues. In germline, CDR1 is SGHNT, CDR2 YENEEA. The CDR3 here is CASRPGTSGSSGELFF. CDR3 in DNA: TGTGCCAGCAGGCCTGGGACTAGCGGGTCCTCCGGGGAGCTGTTTTTT.

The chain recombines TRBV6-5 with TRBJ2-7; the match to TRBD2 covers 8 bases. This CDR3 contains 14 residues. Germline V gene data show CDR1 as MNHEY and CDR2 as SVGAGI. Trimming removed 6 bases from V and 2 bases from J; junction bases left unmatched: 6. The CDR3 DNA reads TGTGCCAGCAGCCAGCCGGGGGGGGCCTACGAGCAGTACTTC. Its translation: CASSQPGGAYEQYF.

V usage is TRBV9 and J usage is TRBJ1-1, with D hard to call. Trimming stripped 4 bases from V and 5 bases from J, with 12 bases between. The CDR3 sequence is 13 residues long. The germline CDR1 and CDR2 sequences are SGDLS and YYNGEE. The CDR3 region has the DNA TGTGCCAGCAGCCCCAAGTCCGGGACTGAAGCTTTCTTT. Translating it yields CASSPKSGTEAFF.

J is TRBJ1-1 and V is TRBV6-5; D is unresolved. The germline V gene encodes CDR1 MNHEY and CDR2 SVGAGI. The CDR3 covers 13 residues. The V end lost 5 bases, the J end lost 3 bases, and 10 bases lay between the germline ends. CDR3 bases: TGTGCCAGCAGTAATCCAGGATACACTGAAGCTTTCTTT. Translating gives CASSNPGYTEAFF.

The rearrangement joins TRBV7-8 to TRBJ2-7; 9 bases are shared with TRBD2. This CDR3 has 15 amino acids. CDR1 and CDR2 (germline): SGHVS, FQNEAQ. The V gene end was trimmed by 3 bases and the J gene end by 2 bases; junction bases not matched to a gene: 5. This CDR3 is CASSFSTSGPYEQYF. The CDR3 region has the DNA TGTGCCAGCAGCTTCTCGACTAGCGGACCCTACGAGCAGTACTTC.

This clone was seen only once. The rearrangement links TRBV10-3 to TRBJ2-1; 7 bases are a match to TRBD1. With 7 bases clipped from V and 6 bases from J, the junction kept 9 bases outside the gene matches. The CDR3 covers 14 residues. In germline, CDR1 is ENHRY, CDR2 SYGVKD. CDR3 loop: CAIMDRKTSNEQFF. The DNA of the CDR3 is TGTGCCATCATGGACAGGAAAACTAGCAATGAGCAGTTCTTC.

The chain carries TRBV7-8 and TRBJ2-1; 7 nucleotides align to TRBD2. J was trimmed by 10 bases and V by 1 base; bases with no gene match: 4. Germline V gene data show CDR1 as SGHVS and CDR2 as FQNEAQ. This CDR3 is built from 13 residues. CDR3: CASSLVYGGEQFF. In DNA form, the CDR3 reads TGTGCCAGCAGCTTAGTCTACGGGGGGGAGCAGTTCTTC.

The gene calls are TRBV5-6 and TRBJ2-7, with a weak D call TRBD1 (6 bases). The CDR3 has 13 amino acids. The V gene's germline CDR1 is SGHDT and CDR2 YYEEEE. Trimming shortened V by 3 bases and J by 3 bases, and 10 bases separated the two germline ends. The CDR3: CASSYDRNYEQYF. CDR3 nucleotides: TGTGCCAGCAGCTATGACAGGAACTACGAGCAGTACTTC.

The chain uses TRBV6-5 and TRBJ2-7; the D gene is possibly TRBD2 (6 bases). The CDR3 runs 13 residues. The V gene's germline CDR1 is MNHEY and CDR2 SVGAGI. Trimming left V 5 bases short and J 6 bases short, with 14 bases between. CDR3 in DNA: TGTGCCAGCAGTCCGGGAGTCCGACTCGAGCAGTACTTC. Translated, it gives CASSPGVRLEQYF.

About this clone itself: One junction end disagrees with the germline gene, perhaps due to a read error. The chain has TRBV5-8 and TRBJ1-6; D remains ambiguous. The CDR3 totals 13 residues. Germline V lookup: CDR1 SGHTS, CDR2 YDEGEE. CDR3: CASRLADNSPLHF. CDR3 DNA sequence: TGTGCCAGCAGGTTGGCGGATAATTCACCCCTCCACTTT. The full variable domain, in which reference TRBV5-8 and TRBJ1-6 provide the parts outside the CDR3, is EAGVTQSPTHLIKTRGQQATLRCSPISGHTSVYWYQQALGLGLQFLLWYDEGEERNRGNFPPRFSGRQFPNYSSELNVNALELEDSALYLCASRLADNSPLHFGNGTRLTVT.

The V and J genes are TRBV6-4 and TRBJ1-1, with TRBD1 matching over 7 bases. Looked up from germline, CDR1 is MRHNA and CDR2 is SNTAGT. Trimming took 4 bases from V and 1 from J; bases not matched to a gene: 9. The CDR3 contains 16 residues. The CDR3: CASSAEYNRGNTEAFF. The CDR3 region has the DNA TGTGCCAGCAGTGCCGAGTATAACAGGGGGAACACTGAAGCTTTCTTT.

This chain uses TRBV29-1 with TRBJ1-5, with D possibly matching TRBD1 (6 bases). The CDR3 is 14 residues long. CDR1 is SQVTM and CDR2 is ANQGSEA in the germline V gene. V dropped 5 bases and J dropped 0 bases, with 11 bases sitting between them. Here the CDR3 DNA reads TGCAGCGTTTTATGGACAGATAGCAATCAGCCCCAGCATTTT. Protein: CSVLWTDSNQPQHF.

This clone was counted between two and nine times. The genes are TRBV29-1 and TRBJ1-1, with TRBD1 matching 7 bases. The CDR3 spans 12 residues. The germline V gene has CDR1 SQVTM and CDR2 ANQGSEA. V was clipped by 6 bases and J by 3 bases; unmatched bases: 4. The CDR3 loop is CSVATGDTEAFF. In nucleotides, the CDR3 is TGCAGCGTCGCTACAGGGGACACTGAAGCTTTCTTT.

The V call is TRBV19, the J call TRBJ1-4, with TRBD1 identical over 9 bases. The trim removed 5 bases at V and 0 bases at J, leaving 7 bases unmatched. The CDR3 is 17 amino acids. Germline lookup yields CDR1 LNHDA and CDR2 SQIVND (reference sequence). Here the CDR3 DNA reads TGTGCCAGTAGTGTCGGACAGGGGAGTGCAACTAATGAAAAACTGTTTTTT. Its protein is CASSVGQGSATNEKLFF.

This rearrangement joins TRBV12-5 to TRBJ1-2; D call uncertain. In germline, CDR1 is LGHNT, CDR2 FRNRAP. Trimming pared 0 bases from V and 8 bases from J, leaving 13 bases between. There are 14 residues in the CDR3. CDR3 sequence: CASGLVIRQGGYTF. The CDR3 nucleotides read TGTGCTAGTGGTTTGGTAATAAGACAAGGAGGCTACACCTTC.

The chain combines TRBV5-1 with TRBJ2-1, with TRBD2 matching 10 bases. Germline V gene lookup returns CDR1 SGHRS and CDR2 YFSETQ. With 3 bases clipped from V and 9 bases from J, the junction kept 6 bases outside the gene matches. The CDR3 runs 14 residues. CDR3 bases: TGCGCCAGCAGCTACGGGACTAGCGTAACTGAGCAGTTCTTC. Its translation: CASSYGTSVTEQFF.

CDR3 DNA: TGTGCCAGCAGCCTCGGGCTAGCCGTGGGGAATGAGCAGTTCTTC. Translated: CASSLGLAVGNEQFF. The genes are TRBV7-2 and TRBJ2-1; tentatively, D is TRBD2 (5 bases). The germline CDR1 and CDR2 sequences are SGHTA and FQGNSA. Trimming removed 5 bases from V and 7 bases from J, with 18 bases in between. CDR3 length: 15 residues.

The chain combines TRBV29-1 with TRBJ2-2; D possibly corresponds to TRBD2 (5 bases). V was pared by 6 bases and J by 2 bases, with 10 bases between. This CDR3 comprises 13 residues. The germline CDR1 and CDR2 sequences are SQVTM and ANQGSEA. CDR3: CSVRRVNTGELFF. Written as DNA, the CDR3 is TGCAGCGTCAGGCGGGTCAACACCGGGGAGCTGTTTTTT.